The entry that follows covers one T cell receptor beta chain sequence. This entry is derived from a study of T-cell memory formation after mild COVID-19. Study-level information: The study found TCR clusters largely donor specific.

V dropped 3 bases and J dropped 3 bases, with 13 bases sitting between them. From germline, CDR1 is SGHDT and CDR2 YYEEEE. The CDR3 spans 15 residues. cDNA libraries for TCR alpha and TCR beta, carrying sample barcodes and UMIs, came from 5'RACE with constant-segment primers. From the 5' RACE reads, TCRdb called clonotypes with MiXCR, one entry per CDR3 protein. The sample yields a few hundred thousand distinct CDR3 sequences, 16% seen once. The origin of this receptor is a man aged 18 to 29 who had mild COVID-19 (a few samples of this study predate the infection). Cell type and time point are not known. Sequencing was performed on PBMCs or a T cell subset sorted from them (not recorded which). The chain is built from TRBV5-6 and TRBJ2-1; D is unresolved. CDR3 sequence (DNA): TGTGCCAGCAGCTCTTCCAGGTTAGACTACAATGAGCAGTTCTTC. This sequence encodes CASSSSRLDYNEQFF.